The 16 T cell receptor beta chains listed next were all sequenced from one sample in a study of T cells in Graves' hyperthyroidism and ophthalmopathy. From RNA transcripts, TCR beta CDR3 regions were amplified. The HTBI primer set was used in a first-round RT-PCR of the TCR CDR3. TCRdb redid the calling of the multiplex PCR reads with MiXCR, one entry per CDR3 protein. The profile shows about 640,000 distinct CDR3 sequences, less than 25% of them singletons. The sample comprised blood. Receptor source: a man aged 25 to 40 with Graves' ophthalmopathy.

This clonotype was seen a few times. CDR3 in DNA: TGTGCCAGCAGTTTATCTTTGGGGGCCCAAGAGACCCAGTACTTC. This sequence encodes CASSLSLGAQETQYF. The genes are TRBV27 and TRBJ2-5; a possible D gene is TRBD1 (6 bases). Germline V gene data show CDR1 as MNHEY and CDR2 as SMNVEV (reference sequence). V lost 0 bases to trimming and J lost 1 base, with 9 bases between them. The CDR3 totals 15 residues.

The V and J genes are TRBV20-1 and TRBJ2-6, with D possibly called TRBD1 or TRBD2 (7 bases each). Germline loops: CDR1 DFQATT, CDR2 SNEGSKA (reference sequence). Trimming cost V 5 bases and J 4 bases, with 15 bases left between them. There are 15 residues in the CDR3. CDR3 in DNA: TGCAGTGCTGGGGGGAGGGGGCAGGGGGCCAACGTCCTGACTTTC. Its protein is CSAGGRGQGANVLTF.

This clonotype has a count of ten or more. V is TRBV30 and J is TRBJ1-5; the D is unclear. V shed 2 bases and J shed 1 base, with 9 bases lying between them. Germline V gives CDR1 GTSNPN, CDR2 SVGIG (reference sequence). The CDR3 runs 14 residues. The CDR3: CAWSHDSSNQPQHF. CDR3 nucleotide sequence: TGTGCCTGGAGTCATGACTCCAGCAATCAGCCCCAGCATTTT. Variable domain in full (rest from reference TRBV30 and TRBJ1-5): SQTIHQWPATLVQPVGSPLSLECTVEGTSNPNLYWYRQAAGRGLQLLFYSVGIGQISSEVPQNLSASRPQDRQFILSSKKLLLSDSGFYLCAWSHDSSNQPQHFGDGTRLSIL.

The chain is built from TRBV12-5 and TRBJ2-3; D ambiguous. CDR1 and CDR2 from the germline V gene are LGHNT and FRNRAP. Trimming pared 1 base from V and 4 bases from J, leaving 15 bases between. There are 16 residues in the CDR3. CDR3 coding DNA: TGTGCTAGTGGTTTGGGACTCATGGAACTACCAGATACGCAGTATTTT. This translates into CASGLGLMELPDTQYF.

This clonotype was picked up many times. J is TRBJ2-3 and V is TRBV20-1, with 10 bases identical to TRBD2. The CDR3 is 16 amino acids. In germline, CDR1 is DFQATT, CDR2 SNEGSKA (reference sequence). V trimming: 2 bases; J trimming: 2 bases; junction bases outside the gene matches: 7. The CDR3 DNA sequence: TGCAGTGCTAGACATGGACTAGCGGACCCCACAGATACGCAGTATTTT. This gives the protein CSARHGLADPTDTQYF.

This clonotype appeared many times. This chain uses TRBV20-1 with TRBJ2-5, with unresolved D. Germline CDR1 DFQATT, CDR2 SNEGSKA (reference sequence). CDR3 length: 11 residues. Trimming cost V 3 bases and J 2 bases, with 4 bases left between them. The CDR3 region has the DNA TGCAGTGCTAGCCATCAAGAGACCCAGTACTTC. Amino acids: CSASHQETQYF.

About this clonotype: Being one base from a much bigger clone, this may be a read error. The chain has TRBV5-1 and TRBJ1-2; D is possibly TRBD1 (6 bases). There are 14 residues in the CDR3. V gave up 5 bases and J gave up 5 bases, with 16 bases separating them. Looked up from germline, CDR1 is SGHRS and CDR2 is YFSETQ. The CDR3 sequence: CASSPDSGEYGYTF. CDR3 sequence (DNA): TGCGCCAGCAGTCCGGACAGTGGTGAATATGGCTACACCTTC.

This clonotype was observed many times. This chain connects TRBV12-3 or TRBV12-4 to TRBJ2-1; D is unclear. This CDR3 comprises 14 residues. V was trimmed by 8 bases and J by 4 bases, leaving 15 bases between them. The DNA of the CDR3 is TGTGCCAGCTGTAGTCCCCCTGGGTACAATGAGCAGTTCTTC. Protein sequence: CASCSPPGYNEQFF.

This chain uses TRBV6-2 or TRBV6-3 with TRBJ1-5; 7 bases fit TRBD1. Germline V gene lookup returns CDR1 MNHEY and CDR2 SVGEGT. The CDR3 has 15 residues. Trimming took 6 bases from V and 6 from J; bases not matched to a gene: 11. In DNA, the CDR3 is TGTGCCAGCAGGGGCAGGACAGGCAGCGGTCAGCCCCAGCATTTT. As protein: CASRGRTGSGQPQHF.

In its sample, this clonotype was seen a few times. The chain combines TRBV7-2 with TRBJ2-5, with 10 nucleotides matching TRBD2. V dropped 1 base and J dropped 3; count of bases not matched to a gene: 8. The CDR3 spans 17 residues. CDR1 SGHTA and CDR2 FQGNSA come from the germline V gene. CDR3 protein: CASSLGPSGSFEETQYF. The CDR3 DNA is TGTGCCAGCAGCTTAGGTCCTAGCGGGAGTTTCGAAGAGACCCAGTACTTC. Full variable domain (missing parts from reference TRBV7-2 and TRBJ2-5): GAGVSQSPSNKVTEKGKDVELRCDPISGHTALYWYRQSLGQGLEFLIYFQGNSAPDKSGLPSDRFSAERTGGSVSTLTIQRTQQEDSAVYLCASSLGPSGSFEETQYFGPGTRLLVL.

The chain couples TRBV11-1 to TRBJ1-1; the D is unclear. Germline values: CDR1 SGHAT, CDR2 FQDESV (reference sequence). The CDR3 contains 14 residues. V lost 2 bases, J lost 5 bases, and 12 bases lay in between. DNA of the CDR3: TGTGCCAGCAGCTTAACAGATCGAAGGACTGAAGCTTTCTTT. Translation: CASSLTDRRTEAFF.

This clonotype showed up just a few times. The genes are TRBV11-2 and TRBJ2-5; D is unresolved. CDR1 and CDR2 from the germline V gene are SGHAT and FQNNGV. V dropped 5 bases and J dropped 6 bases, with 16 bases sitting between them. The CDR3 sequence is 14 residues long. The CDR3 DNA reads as TGTGCCAGCAGCGCAGACGTCGTGGCGAAGACCCAGTACTTC. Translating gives CASSADVVAKTQYF.

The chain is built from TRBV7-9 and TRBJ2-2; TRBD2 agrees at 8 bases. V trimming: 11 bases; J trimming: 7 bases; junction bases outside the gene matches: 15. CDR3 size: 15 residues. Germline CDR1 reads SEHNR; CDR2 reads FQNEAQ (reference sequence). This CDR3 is CAPHSDGRADGELFF. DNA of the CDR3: TGTGCCCCCCATAGTGACGGGAGGGCCGACGGGGAGCTGTTTTTT. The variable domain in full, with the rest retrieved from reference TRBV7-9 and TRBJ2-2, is DTGVSQNPRHKITKRGQNVTFRCDPISEHNRLYWYRQTLGQGPEFLTYFQNEAQLEKSRLLSDRFSAERPKGSFSTLEIQRTEQGDSAMYLCAPHSDGRADGELFFGEGSRLTVL.

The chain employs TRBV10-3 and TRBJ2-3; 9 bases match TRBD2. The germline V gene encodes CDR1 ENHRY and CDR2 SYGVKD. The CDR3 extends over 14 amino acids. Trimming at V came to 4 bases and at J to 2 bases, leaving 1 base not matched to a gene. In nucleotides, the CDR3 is TGTGCCATCAGTGGGACTAGCGACACAGATACGCAGTATTTT. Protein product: CAISGTSDTDTQYF.

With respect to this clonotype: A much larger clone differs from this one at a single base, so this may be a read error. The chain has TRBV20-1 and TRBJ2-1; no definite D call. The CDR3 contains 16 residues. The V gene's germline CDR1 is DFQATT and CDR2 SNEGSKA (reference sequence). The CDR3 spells CSARDSGRSSCNEQFF. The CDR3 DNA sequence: TGCAGTGCTAGAGATTCGGGCAGGAGCTCCTGCAATGAGCAGTTCTTC.

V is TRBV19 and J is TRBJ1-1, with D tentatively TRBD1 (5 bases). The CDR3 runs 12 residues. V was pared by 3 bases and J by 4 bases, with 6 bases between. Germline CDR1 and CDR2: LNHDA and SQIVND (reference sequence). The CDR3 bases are TGTGCCAGTAGTATGGGGGGCACTGAAGCTTTCTTT. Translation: CASSMGGTEAFF.